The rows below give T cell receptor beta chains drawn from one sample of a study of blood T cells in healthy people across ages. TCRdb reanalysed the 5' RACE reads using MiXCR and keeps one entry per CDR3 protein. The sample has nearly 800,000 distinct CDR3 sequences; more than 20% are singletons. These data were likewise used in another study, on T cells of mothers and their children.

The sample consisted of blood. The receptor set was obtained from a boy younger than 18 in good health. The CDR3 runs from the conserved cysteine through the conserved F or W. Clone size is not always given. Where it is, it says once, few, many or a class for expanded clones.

CASSLGTYSNEKLFF 15 TRBV28 . TRBJ1-4
CRVATSGSVNTQYF 14 TRBV20-1 few TRBJ2-3
CASSGTDWEAFF 12 TRBV6-6 few TRBJ1-1
CASSPPKLGQTYNEQFF 17 TRBV18 . .
CASSTLAGGTYNEQFF 16 TRBV11-2 . TRBJ2-1
CSARDRINQGSYNSPLHF 18 TRBV20-1 . TRBJ1-6
CAGSSRGSPYEQYF 14 TRBV6-6 . TRBJ2-7
CASRSPRAGGHYNEQFF 17 TRBV11-2 few .
CASSQRTGVNEQFF 14 TRBV3-1 few TRBJ2-1
CSAGATGGATEAFF 14 TRBV20-1 few TRBJ1-1
CASQLSGTTDGYTF 14 TRBV18 . TRBJ1-2
CSVQPSGAGETQYF 14 TRBV29-1 . TRBJ2-5
CSARQGPVSGANVLTF 16 TRBV20-1 . TRBJ2-6
CASSPRAPLEAFF 13 TRBV7-3 . TRBJ1-1
CASSPRLAGLLPEQYF 16 TRBV27 few TRBJ2-7
CASSLEGGGPNEQFF 15 TRBV27 . TRBJ2-1
CSAGHNWGPKTETQYF 16 TRBV20-1 few TRBJ2-5
CASSVYPDGTEAFF 14 TRBV9 few TRBJ1-1
CSARDGQPSYEQYF 14 TRBV20-1 few TRBJ2-7
CASSLGQGGEAFF 13 TRBV28 . TRBJ1-1
CSVWVQGTYEQYF 13 TRBV29-1 . TRBJ2-7
CASSLGKGPPLEQYF 15 TRBV28 . TRBJ2-7
CSASQGSPDTQYF 13 TRBV29-1 . TRBJ2-3
CASSLVIFDNEQFF 14 TRBV13 . TRBJ2-1
CASSLGSDRQDTQYF 15 TRBV7-2 . TRBJ2-3
CASSSAGTGRDTQYF 15 TRBV7-3 . TRBJ2-3
CASSPGLLAQETQYF 15 TRBV9 few TRBJ2-5
CASRGLGEKLFF 12 TRBV5-5 many TRBJ1-4
CASSVSGYSYEQYF 14 TRBV12-3/TRBV12-4 . .
CASWLAGVEEQFF 13 TRBV28 . TRBJ2-1
CASTQSNSYEQYF 13 TRBV12-3/TRBV12-4 many TRBJ2-7